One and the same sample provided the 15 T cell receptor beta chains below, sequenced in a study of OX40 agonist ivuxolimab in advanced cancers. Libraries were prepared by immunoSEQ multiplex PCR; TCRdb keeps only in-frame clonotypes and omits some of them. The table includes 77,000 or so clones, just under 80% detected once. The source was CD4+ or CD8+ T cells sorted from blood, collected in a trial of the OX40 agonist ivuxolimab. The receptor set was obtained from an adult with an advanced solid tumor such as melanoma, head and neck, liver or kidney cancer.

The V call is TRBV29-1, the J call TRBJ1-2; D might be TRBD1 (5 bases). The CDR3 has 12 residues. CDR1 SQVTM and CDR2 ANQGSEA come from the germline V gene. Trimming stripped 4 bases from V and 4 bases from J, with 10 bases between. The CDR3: CSVVGRGYGYTF. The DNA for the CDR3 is TGCAGCGTTGTGGGGAGGGGCTATGGCTACACCTTC. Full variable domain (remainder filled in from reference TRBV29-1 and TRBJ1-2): SAVISQKPSRDICQRGTSLTIQCQVDSQVTMMFWYRQQPGQSLTLIATANQGSEATYESGFVIDKFPISRPNLTFSTLTVSNMSPEDSSIYLCSVVGRGYGYTFGSGTRLTVV.

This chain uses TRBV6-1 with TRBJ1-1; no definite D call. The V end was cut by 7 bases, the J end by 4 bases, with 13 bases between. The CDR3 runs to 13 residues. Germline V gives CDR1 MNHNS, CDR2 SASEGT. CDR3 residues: CASTHGQVTEAFF. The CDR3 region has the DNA TGTGCCAGCACCCATGGCCAGGTCACTGAAGCTTTCTTT.

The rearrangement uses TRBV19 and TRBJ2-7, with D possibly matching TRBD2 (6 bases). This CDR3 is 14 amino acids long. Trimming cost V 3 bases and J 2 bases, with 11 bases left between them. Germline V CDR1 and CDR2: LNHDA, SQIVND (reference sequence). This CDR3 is CASSISSGAYEQYF. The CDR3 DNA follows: TGTGCCAGTAGTATTTCGTCGGGAGCCTACGAGCAGTACTTC.

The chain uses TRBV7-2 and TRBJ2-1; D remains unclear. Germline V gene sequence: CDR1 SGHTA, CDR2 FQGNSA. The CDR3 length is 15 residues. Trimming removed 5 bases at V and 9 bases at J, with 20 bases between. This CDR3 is CASSPWAAAFGEQFF. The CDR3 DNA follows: TGTGCCAGCAGCCCCTGGGCAGCTGCGTTTGGTGAGCAGTTCTTC.

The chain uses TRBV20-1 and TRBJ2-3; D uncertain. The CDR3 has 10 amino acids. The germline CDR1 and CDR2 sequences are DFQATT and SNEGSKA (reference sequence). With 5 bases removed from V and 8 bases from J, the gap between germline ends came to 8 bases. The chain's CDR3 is CSAAFATQYF. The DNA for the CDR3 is TGCAGTGCTGCCTTTGCTACGCAGTATTTT.

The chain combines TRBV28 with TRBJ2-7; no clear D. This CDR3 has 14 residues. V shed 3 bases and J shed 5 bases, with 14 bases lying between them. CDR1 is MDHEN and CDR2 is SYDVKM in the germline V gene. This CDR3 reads CASSFSRARNEQYF. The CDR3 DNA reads TGTGCCAGCAGTTTCTCTAGGGCCCGAAACGAGCAGTACTTC. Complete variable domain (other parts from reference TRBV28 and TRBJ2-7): DVKVTQSSRYLVKRTGEKVFLECVQDMDHENMFWYRQDPGLGLRLIYFSYDVKMKEKGDIPEGYSVSREKKERFSLILESASTNQTSMYLCASSFSRARNEQYFGPGTRLTVT.

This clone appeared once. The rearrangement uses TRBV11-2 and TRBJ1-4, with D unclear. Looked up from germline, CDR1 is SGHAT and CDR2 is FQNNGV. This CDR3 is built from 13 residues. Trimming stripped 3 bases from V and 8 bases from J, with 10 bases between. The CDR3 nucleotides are TGTGCCAGCAGCTTGGGCTTGCGGGAAAAACTGTTTTTT. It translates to CASSLGLREKLFF.

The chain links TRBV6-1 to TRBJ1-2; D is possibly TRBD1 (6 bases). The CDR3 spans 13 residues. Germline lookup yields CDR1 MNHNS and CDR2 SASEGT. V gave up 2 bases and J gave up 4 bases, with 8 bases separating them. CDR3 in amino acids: CASSEQGTYGYTF. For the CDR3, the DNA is TGTGCCAGCAGTGAACAGGGGACCTATGGCTACACCTTC.

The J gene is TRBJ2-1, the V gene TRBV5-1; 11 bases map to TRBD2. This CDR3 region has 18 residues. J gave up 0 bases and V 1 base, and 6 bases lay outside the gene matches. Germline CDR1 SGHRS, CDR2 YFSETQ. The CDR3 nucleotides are TGCGCCAGCAGCTTGAGACTAGCGGGAACGAGCTCCTACAATGAGCAGTTCTTC. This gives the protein CASSLRLAGTSSYNEQFF.

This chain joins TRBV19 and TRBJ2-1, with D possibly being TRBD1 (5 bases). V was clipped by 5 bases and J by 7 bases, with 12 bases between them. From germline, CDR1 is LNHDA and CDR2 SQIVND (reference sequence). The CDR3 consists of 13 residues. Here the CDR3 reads CASSARVRNEQFF. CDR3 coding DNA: TGTGCCAGTAGTGCCAGGGTGAGGAATGAGCAGTTCTTC.

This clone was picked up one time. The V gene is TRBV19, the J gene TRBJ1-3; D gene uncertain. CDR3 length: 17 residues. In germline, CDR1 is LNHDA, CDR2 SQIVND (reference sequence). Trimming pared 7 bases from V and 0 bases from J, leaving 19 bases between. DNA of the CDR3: TGTGCCAGTAACCCCTCGGAGGCGCGGTACTCTGGAAACACCATATATTTT. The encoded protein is CASNPSEARYSGNTIYF. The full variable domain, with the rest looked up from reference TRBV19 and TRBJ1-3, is DGGITQSPKYLFRKEGQNVTLSCEQNLNHDAMYWYRQDPGQGLRLIYYSQIVNDFQKGDIAEGYSVSREKKESFPLTVTSAQKNPTAFYLCASNPSEARYSGNTIYFGEGSWLTVV.

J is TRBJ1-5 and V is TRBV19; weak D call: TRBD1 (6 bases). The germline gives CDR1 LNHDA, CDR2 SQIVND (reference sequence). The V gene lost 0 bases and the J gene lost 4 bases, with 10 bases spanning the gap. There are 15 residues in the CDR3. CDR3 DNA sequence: TGTGCCAGTAGTATAGATAGGACAGTAAATCAGCCCCAGCATTTT. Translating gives CASSIDRTVNQPQHF.

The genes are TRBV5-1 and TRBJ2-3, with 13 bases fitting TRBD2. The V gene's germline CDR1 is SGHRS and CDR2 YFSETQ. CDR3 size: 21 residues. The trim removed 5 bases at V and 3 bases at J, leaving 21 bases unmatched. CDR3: CASSRLAGGRNVIRETDTQYF. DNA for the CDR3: TGCGCCAGCAGTAGACTAGCGGGGGGCCGTAACGTGATAAGGGAGACAGATACGCAGTATTTT. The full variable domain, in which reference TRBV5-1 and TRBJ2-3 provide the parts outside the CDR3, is KAGVTQTPRYLIKTRGQQVTLSCSPISGHRSVSWYQQTPGQGLQFLFEYFSETQRNKGNFPGRFSGRQFSNSRSEMNVSTLELGDSALYLCASSRLAGGRNVIRETDTQYFGPGTRLTVL.

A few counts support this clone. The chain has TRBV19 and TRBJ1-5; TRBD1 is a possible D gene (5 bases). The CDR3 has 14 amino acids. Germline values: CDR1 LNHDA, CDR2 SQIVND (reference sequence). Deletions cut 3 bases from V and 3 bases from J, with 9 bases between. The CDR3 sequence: CASSIRDSNQPQHF. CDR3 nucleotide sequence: TGTGCCAGTAGTATCAGGGATTCCAATCAGCCCCAGCATTTT.

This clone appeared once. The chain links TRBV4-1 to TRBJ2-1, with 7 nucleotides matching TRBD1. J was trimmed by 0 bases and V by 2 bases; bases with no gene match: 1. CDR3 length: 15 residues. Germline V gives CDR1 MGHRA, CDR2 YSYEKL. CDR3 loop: CASSQWTGSYNEQFF. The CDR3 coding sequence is TGCGCCAGCAGCCAATGGACAGGCTCCTACAATGAGCAGTTCTTC.